The T cell receptor (beta chain) under discussion was sequenced for a study of T cells after yellow fever vaccination. Whole-study results and caveats: The study found a weaker secondary response that peaked faster, day 5 versus 15. Reappearance after the booster was seen for most primary-vaccination clones, at more than 95% CD4 and 75% to 90% CD8.

This clonotype was found many times. Via MiXCR, TCRdb re-called the 5' RACE reads, giving one row per CDR3 protein. The sample yields around 53,000 distinct CDR3 sequences, less than 8% seen once. With 9 bases removed from V and 4 bases from J, the gap between germline ends came to 19 bases. CDR3 length: 15 residues. The sequencing used CD8+ T cells not binding an NS4B(214-222) dextramer, sorted from PBMCs, collected about 41 days after the first yellow fever vaccination. This sequence joins TRBV12-3 or TRBV12-4 and TRBJ2-1, with D maybe TRBD2 (7 bases). This receptor was obtained from a man younger than 35 who received the YFV17D yellow fever vaccine. Here the CDR3 reads CASRSLGGLYNEQFF. In DNA form, the CDR3 reads TGTGCCAGTCGATCTCTGGGGGGGCTATACAATGAGCAGTTCTTC.